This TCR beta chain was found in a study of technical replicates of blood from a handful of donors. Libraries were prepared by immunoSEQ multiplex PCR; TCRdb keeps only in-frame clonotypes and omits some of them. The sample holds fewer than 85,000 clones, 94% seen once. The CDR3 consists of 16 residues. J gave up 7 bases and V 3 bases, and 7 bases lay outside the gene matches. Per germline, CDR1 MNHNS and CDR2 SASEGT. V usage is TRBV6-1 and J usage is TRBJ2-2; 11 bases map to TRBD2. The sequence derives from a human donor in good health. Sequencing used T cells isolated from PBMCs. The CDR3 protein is CASSEITSGSGGELFF. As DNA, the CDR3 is TGTGCCAGCAGTGAGATCACTAGCGGGAGCGGCGGGGAGCTGTTTTTT.